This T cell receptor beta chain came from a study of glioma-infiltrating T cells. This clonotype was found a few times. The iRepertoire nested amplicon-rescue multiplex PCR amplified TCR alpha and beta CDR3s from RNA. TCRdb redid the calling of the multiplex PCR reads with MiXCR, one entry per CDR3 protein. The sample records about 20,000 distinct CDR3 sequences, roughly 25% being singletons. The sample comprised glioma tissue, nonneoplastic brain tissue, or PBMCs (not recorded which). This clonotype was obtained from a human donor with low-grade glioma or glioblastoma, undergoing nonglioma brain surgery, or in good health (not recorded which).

The CDR3 region has the DNA TGCGCCAGCAGCTGGCGGGTGACAGGGGAGTATGGCTACACCTTC. Translated, it gives CASSWRVTGEYGYTF. The rearrangement links TRBV5-1 to TRBJ1-2; 8 bases are shared with TRBD1. From germline, CDR1 is SGHRS and CDR2 YFSETQ. The CDR3 extends over 15 amino acids. V gave up 3 bases and J gave up 5 bases; unmatched junction bases: 9.